This TCR beta chain was identified during a study of human T cells and chemical hapten exposure. Looked up from germline, CDR1 is SEHNR and CDR2 is FQNEAQ (reference sequence). J was trimmed by 1 base and V by 5 bases; bases with no gene match: 8. This CDR3 comprises 17 residues. MiXCR, run by TCRdb on the RACE reads, gives a single entry per CDR3 protein. This table has about 380,000 distinct CDR3 sequences, 5% to 6.5% appearing once. This clonotype has just a few counts. Time point specified: pre-sensitization, week 0. Treatment: therapeutic diphenylcyclopropenone sensitization with weekly scalp DPC.

This TCR was sampled from a woman aged 45-60 years with alopecia areata. Some clones in this sample may be carry-over from other donors' samples. The chain carries TRBV7-9 and TRBJ1-5; 10 nucleotides match TRBD1. The sequences come from whole blood, collected in connection with sensitization to the hapten diphenylcyclopropenone (DPC). The CDR3 DNA is TGTGCCAGCAGCGCGGGACAGGGGATAGTGAGCAATCAGCCCCAGCATTTT. This encodes CASSAGQGIVSNQPQHF.